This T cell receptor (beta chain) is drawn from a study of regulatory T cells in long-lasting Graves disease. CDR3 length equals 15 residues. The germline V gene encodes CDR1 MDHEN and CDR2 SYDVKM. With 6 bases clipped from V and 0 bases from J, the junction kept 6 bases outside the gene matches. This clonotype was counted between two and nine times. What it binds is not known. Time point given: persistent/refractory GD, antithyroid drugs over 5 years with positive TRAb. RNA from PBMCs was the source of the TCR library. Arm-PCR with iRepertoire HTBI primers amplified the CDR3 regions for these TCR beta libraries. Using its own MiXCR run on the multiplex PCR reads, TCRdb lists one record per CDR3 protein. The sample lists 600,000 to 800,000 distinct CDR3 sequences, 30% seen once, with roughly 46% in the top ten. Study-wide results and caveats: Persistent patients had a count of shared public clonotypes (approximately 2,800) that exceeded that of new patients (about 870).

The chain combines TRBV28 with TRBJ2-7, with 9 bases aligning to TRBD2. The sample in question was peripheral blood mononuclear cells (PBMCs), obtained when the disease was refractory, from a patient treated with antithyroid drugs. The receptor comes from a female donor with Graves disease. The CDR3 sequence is CASSSGLAYSYEQYF. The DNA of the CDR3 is TGTGCCAGCAGCTCAGGACTAGCGTACTCCTACGAGCAGTACTTC.